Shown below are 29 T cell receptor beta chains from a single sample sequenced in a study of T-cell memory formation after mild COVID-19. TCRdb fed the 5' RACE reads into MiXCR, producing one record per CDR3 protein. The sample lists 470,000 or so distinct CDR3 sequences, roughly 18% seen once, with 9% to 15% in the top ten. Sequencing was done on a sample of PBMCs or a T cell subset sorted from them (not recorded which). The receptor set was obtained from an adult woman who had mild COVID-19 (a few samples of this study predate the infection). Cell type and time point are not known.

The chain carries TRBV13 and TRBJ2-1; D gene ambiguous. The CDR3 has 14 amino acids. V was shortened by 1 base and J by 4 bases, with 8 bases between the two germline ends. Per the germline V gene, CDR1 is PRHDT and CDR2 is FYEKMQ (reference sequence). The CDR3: CASSLEKVYNEQFF. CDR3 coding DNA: TGTGCCAGCAGCTTAGAAAAGGTTTACAATGAGCAGTTCTTC.

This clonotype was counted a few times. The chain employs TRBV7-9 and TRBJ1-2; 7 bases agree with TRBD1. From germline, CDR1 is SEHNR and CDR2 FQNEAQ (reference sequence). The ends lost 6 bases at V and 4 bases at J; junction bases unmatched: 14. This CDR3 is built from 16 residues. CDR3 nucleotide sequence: TGTGCCAGCAGTCAAGATTTTGGGACAGAGACCTATGGCTACACCTTC. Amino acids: CASSQDFGTETYGYTF.

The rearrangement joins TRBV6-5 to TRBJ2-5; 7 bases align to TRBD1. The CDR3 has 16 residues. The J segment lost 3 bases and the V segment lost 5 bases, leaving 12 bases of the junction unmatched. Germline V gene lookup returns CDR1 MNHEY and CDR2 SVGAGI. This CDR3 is CASSANTGAEKETQYF. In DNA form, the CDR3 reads TGTGCCAGCAGTGCTAATACAGGGGCGGAAAAAGAGACCCAGTACTTC.

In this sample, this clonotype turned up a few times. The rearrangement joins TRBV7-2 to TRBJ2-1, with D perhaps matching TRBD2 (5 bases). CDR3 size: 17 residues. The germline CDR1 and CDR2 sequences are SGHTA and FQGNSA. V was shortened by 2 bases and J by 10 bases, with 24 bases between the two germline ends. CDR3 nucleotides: TGTGCCAGCAGCTTAAACCGCGGCGGGCCTACCTTAGAGGAGCAGTTCTTC. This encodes CASSLNRGGPTLEEQFF.

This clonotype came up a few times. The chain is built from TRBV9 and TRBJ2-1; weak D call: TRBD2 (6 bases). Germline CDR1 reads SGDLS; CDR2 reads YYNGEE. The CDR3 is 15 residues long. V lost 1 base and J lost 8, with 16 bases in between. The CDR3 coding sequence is TGTGCCAGCAGCGTATCAGGAGGGCCGACATATGAGCAGTTCTTC. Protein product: CASSVSGGPTYEQFF. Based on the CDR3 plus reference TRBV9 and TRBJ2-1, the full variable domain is DSGVTQTPKHLITATGQRVTLRCSPRSGDLSVYWYQQSLDQGLQFLIQYYNGEERAKGNILERFSAQQFPDLHSELNLSSLELGDSALYFCASSVSGGPTYEQFFGPGTRLTVL.

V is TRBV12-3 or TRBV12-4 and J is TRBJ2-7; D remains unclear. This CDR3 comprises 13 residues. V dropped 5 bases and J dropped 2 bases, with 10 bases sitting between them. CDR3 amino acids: CASSPVQTYEQYF. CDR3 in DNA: TGTGCCAGCAGTCCCGTACAAACCTACGAGCAGTACTTC.

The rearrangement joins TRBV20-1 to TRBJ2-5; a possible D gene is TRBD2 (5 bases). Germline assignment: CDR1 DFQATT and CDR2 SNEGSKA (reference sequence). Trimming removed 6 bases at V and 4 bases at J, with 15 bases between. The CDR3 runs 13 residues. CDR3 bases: TGCAGTGCGCCTTACCCAGCGGCAGAGACCCAGTACTTC. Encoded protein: CSAPYPAAETQYF.

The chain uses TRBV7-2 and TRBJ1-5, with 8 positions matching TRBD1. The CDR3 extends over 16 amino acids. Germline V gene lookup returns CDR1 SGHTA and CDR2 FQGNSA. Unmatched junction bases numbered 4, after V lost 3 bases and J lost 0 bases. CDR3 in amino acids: CASSFGTGNSNQPQHF. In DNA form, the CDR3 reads TGTGCCAGCAGCTTCGGGACAGGAAATAGCAATCAGCCCCAGCATTTT.

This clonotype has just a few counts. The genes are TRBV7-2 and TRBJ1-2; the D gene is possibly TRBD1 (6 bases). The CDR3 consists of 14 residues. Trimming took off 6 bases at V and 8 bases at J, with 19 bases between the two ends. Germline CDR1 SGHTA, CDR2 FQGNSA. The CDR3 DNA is TGTGCCAGCAGTCGTATGGCCAGGGGCAAGGGCTACACCTTC. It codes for CASSRMARGKGYTF.

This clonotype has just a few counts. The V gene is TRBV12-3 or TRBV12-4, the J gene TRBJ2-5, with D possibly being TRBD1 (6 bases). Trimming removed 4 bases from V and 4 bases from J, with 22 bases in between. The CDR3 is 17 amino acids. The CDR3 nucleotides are TGTGCCAGCAGTTCCGGGACACCTGGACTGCCTTCAGAGACCCAGTACTTC. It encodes CASSSGTPGLPSETQYF.

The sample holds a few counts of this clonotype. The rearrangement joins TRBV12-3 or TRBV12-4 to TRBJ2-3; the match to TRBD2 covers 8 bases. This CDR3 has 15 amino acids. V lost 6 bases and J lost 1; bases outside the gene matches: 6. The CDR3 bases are TGTGCCAGCAGGCTCGGGGGGGGCGGCACAGATACGCAGTATTTT. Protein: CASRLGGGGTDTQYF.

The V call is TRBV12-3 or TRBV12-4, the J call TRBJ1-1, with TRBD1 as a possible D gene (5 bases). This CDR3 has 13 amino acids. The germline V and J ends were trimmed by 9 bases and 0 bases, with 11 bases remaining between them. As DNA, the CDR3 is TGTGCCAGAGCGACAGAGCTGAACACTGAAGCTTTCTTT. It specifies CARATELNTEAFF.

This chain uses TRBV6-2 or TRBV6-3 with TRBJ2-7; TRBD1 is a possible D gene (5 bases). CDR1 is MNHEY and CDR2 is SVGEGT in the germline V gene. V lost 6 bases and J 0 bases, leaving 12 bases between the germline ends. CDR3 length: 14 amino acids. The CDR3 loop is CASRRLDTSYEQYF. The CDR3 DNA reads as TGTGCCAGCAGACGTCTGGACACCTCCTACGAGCAGTACTTC.

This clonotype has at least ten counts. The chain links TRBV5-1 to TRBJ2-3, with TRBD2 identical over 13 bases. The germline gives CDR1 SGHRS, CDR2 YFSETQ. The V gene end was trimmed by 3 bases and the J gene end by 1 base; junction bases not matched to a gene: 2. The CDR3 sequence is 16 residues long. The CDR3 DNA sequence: TGCGCCAGCAGCTCCGGGACTAGCGGGGGCACAGATACGCAGTATTTT. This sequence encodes CASSSGTSGGTDTQYF.

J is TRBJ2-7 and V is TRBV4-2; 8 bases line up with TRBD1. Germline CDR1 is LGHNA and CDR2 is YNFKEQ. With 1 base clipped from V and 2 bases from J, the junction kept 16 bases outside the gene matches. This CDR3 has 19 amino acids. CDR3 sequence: CASSQGGAGGSVTAYEQYF. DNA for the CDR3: TGTGCCAGCAGCCAAGGGGGGGCAGGGGGCTCCGTTACGGCCTACGAGCAGTACTTC.

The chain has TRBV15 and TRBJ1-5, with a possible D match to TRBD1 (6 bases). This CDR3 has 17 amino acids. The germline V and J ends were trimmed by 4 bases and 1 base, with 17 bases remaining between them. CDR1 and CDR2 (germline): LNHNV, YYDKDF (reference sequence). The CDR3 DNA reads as TGTGCCACCAGCATCCTACAGGGATGGGGGAGCAATCAGCCCCAGCATTTT. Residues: CATSILQGWGSNQPQHF.

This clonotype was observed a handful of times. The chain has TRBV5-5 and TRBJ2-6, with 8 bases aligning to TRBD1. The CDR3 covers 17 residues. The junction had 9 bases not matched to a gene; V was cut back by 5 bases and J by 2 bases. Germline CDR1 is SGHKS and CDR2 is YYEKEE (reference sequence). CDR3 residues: CASRKDREKAGANVLTF. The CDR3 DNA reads TGTGCCAGCAGAAAGGACAGGGAGAAGGCTGGGGCCAACGTCCTGACTTTC.

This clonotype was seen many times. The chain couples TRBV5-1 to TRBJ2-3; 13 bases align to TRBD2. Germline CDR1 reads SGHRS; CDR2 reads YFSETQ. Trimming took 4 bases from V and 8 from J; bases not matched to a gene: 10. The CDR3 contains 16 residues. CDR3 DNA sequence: TGCGCCAGCAGCCCTACCGGGACTAGCGGGATAGCTACGCAGTATTTT. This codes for CASSPTGTSGIATQYF.

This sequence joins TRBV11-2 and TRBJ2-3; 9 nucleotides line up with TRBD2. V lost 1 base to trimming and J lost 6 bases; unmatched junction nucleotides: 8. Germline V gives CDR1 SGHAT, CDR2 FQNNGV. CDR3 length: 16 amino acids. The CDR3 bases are TGTGCCAGCAGCTTAGCTATTAGCGGGGGCGCCGATACGCAGTATTTT. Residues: CASSLAISGGADTQYF. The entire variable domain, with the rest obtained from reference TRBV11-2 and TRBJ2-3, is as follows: EAGVAQSPRYKIIEKRQSVAFWCNPISGHATLYWYQQILGQGPKLLIQFQNNGVVDDSQLPKDRFSAERLKGVDSTLKIQPAKLEDSAVYLCASSLAISGGADTQYFGPGTRLTVL.

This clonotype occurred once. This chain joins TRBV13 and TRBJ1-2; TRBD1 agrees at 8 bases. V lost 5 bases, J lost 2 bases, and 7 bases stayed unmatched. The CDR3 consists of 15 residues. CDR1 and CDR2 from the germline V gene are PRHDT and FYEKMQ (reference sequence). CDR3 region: CASSPTGEGNYGYTF. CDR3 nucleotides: TGTGCCAGCAGCCCGACAGGGGAAGGAAACTATGGCTACACCTTC.

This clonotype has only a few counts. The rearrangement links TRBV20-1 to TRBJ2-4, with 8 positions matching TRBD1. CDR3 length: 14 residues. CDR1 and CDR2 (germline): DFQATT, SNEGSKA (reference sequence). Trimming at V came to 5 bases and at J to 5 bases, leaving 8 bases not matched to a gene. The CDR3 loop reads CSAPDRVVENIQYF. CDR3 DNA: TGCAGTGCTCCGGACAGGGTGGTGGAAAACATTCAGTACTTC.

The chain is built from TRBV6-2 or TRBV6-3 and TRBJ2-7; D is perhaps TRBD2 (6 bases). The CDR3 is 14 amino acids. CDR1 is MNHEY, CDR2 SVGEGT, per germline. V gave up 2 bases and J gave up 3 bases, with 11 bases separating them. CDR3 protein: CASSYSGQDYEQYF. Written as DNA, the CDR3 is TGTGCCAGCAGTTACAGCGGGCAGGACTACGAGCAGTACTTC.

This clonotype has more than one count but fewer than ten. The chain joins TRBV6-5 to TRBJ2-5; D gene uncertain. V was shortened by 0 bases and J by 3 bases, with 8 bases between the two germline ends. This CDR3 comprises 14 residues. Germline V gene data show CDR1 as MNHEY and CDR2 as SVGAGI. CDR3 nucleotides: TGTGCCAGCAGTTACTCCCCGAACAAAGAGACCCAGTACTTC. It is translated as CASSYSPNKETQYF.

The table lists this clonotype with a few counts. The CDR3 loop is CATRGGAAGDTQYF. In nucleotides, the CDR3 is TGCGCCACCCGTGGCGGGGCCGCGGGGGATACGCAGTATTTT. The chain joins TRBV10-2 to TRBJ2-3; D perhaps matches TRBD2 (6 bases). CDR1 is WSHSY and CDR2 is SAAADI in the germline V gene. This CDR3 spans 14 amino acids. V lost 10 bases, J lost 6 bases, and 20 bases lay in between.

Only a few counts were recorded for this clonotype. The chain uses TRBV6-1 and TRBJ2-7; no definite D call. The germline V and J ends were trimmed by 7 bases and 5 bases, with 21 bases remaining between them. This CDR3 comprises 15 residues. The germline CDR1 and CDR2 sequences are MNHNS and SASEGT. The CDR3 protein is CASIFRLDLPHEQYF. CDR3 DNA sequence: TGTGCCAGCATCTTCCGACTGGATCTCCCCCACGAGCAGTACTTC.

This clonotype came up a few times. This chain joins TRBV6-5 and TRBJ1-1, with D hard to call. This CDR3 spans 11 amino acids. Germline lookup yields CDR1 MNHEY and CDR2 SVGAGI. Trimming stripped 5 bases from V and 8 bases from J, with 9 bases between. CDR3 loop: CASSIGREAFF. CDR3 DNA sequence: TGTGCCAGCAGTATCGGGCGGGAAGCTTTCTTT.

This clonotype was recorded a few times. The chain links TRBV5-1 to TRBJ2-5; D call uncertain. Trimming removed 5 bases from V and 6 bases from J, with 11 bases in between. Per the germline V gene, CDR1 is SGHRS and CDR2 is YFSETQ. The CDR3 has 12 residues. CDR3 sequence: CASSLPPQTQYF. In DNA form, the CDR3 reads TGCGCCAGCAGTCTACCCCCCCAGACCCAGTACTTC. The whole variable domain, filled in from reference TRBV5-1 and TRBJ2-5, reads KAGVTQTPRYLIKTRGQQVTLSCSPISGHRSVSWYQQTPGQGLQFLFEYFSETQRNKGNFPGRFSGRQFSNSRSEMNVSTLELGDSALYLCASSLPPQTQYFGPGTRLLVL.

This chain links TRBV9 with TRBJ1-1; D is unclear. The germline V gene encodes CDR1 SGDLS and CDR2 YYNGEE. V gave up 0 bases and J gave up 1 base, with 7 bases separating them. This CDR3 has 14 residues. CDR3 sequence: CASSVEVSNTEAFF. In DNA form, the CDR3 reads TGTGCCAGCAGCGTAGAAGTCTCGAACACTGAAGCTTTCTTT.

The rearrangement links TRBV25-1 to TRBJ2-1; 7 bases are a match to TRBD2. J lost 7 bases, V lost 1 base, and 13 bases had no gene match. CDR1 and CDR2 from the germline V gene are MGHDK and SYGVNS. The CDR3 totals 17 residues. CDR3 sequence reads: CASSELFIRGDPNEQFF. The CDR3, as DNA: TGTGCCAGCAGTGAATTATTCATCCGGGGGGATCCAAATGAGCAGTTCTTC.